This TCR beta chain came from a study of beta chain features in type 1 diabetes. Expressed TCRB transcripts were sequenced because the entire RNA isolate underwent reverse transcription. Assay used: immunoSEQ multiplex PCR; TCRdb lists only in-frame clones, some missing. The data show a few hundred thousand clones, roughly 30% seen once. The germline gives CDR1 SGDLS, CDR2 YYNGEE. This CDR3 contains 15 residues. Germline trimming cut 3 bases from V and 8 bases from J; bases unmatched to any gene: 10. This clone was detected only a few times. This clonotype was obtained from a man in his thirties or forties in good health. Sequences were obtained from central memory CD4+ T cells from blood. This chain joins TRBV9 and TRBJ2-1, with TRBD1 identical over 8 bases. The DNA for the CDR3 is TGTGCCAGCAGCGCCCTTGCCGCAGGGGGCGATGAGCAGTTCTTC. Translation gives CASSALAAGGDEQFF.